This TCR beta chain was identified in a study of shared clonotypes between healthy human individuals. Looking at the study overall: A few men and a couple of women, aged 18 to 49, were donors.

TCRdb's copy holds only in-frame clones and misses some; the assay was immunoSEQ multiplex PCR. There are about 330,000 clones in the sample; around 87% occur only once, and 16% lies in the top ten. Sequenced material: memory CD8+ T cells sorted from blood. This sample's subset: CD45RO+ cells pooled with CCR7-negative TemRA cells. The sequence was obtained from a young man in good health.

The CDR3 protein is CAWSVGSGAAYEQYF. The CDR3 coding sequence is TGTGCCTGGAGTGTAGGATCCGGGGCAGCCTACGAGCAGTACTTC. The chain is built from TRBV30 and TRBJ2-7, with D perhaps being TRBD1 or TRBD2 (5 bases each). V dropped 0 bases and J dropped 2 bases, with 14 bases sitting between them. The CDR3 runs 15 residues. The germline CDR1 and CDR2 sequences are GTSNPN and SVGIG (reference sequence).